Presented here are 30 T cell receptor beta chains from one specimen sequenced in a study of cytomegalovirus exposure and HLA in healthy donors. Primers for the PCR totalled 60 Vbeta and 13 Jbeta. The table came from immunoSEQ multiplex PCR; TCRdb's copy has only in-frame clones and leaves some out. The sample has some 200,000 clones; 73% are singletons. Material for sequencing was PBMCs. These receptors were obtained from a woman aged 25 to 45 in good health and CMV-seronegative.

This rearrangement joins TRBV9 to TRBJ2-2; 7 bases agree with TRBD1. V gave up 2 bases and J gave up 2 bases; unmatched junction bases: 9. The CDR3 is made up of 17 amino acids. Germline lookup yields CDR1 SGDLS and CDR2 YYNGEE. The CDR3, as DNA: TGTGCCAGCAGCGTCCAAAAGGACAGGTACAACACCGGGGAGCTGTTTTTT. Its protein is CASSVQKDRYNTGELFF.

The chain couples TRBV4-3 to TRBJ2-1; possibly TRBD2 for D (6 bases). The germline gives CDR1 LGHNA, CDR2 YSLEER. The CDR3 covers 15 residues. Trimming cost V 4 bases and J 9 bases, with 19 bases left between them. The CDR3 sequence is CASSPGLADAGEQFF. The CDR3 DNA sequence: TGCGCCAGCAGCCCGGGACTGGCCGACGCCGGTGAGCAGTTCTTC.

V and J are TRBV2 and TRBJ2-5, with TRBD1 matching over 10 bases. The CDR3 sequence is 16 residues long. Per the germline V gene, CDR1 is SNHLY and CDR2 is FYNNEI. With 6 bases clipped from V and 3 bases from J, the junction kept 10 bases outside the gene matches. CDR3 sequence: CASSVRDRGWEETQYF. The DNA for the CDR3 is TGTGCCAGCAGCGTTCGGGACAGGGGATGGGAAGAGACCCAGTACTTC. The full variable domain, with the rest looked up from reference TRBV2 and TRBJ2-5, is EPEVTQTPSHQVTQMGQEVILRCVPISNHLYFYWYRQILGQKVEFLVSFYNNEISEKSEIFDDQFSVERPDGSNFTLKIRSTKLEDSAMYFCASSVRDRGWEETQYFGPGTRLLVL.

The chain is built from TRBV5-1 and TRBJ1-2, with D possibly TRBD1 on 6 matching bases. Germline-derived CDR1 and CDR2 are SGHRS and YFSETQ. This CDR3 is built from 11 residues. V was cut by 5 bases and J by 5 bases, with 7 bases left in between. CDR3 amino acids: CASSQGYGYTF. CDR3 coding DNA: TGCGCCAGCAGTCAGGGGTATGGCTACACCTTC. Using reference TRBV5-1 and TRBJ1-2 for the parts outside the CDR3, the full variable domain is KAGVTQTPRYLIKTRGQQVTLSCSPISGHRSVSWYQQTPGQGLQFLFEYFSETQRNKGNFPGRFSGRQFSNSRSEMNVSTLELGDSALYLCASSQGYGYTFGSGTRLTVV.

The gene calls are TRBV19 and TRBJ2-7; D gene unclear. This CDR3 has 13 amino acids. In germline, CDR1 is LNHDA, CDR2 SQIVND (reference sequence). Trimming shortened V by 6 bases and J by 3 bases, and 12 bases separated the two germline ends. The CDR3 nucleotides are TGTGCCAGTAGCCCCTACCTAGGCTACGAGCAGTACTTC. Amino acids: CASSPYLGYEQYF.

The chain has TRBV4-1 and TRBJ2-1; 9 positions match TRBD2. Germline V CDR1 and CDR2: MGHRA, YSYEKL. V shed 1 base, J shed 3 bases, and the junction held 7 bases outside the gene matches. The CDR3 extends over 17 amino acids. Here the CDR3 reads CASSQVGLAGNYNEQFF. CDR3 sequence (DNA): TGCGCCAGCAGCCAAGTCGGCCTAGCGGGGAACTACAATGAGCAGTTCTTC.

This clone came up a few times. The rearrangement links TRBV19 to TRBJ1-2, with D maybe TRBD1 (5 bases). Trimming stripped 6 bases from V and 5 bases from J, with 19 bases between. Per the germline V gene, CDR1 is LNHDA and CDR2 is SQIVND (reference sequence). This CDR3 spans 15 amino acids. This CDR3 is CASSRTPTIDYGYTF. In DNA form, the CDR3 reads TGTGCCAGTAGCCGGACACCGACCATTGATTATGGCTACACCTTC.

The sample holds a few counts of this clone. V is TRBV7-9 and J is TRBJ1-4, with 8 bases aligning to TRBD1. V lost 4 bases to trimming and J lost 8 bases; unmatched junction nucleotides: 9. The CDR3 consists of 15 residues. The germline V gene has CDR1 SEHNR and CDR2 FQNEAQ (reference sequence). The CDR3 loop is CASSSSRGLGEKLFF. In nucleotides, the CDR3 is TGTGCCAGCAGCTCCTCCAGGGGGCTAGGAGAAAAACTGTTTTTT. Using reference TRBV7-9 and TRBJ1-4 for the parts outside the CDR3, the full variable domain is DTGVSQNPRHKITKRGQNVTFRCDPISEHNRLYWYRQTLGQGPEFLTYFQNEAQLEKSRLLSDRFSAERPKGSFSTLEIQRTEQGDSAMYLCASSSSRGLGEKLFFGSGTQLSVL.

The chain couples TRBV5-4 to TRBJ2-3, with TRBD2 identical over 12 bases. V shed 4 bases, J shed 7 bases, and the junction held 7 bases outside the gene matches. The CDR3 loop spans 15 amino acids. Germline V CDR1 and CDR2: SGHNT, YYREEE (reference sequence). The CDR3 here is CASSLRTSGVNTQYF. The CDR3 region has the DNA TGTGCCAGCAGCCTGCGGACTAGCGGGGTAAATACGCAGTATTTT.

The chain links TRBV7-6 to TRBJ2-2; 9 positions agree with TRBD2. The CDR3 spans 16 residues. Germline trimming cut 5 bases from V and 0 bases from J; bases unmatched to any gene: 4. CDR1 is SGHVS, CDR2 FNYEAQ, per germline. CDR3 region: CASSRSGRPNTGELFF. The CDR3 region has the DNA TGTGCCAGCAGCCGTAGCGGGAGACCGAACACCGGGGAGCTGTTTTTT. The whole variable domain, filled in from reference TRBV7-6 and TRBJ2-2, reads GAGVSQSPRYKVTKRGQDVALRCDPISGHVSLYWYRQALGQGPEFLTYFNYEAQQDKSGLPNDRFSAERPEGSISTLTIQRTEQRDSAMYRCASSRSGRPNTGELFFGEGSRLTVL.

Only a few counts were recorded for this clone. The CDR3 nucleotides are TGCAGCGCTCCAAGCGCGGGGATCAACTATGGCTACACCTTC. Protein sequence: CSAPSAGINYGYTF. J is TRBJ1-2 and V is TRBV29-1; D gene uncertain. The CDR3 contains 14 residues. V was cut by 7 bases and J by 2 bases, with 17 bases left in between. Per the germline V gene, CDR1 is SQVTM and CDR2 is ANQGSEA.

The rearrangement links TRBV30 to TRBJ2-3; maybe TRBD2 (6 bases). Germline CDR1 reads GTSNPN; CDR2 reads SVGIG (reference sequence). V dropped 0 bases and J dropped 6 bases, with 7 bases sitting between them. CDR3 length: 12 residues. CDR3: CAWSVGGDTQYF. The CDR3 DNA reads as TGTGCCTGGAGTGTTGGAGGGGATACGCAGTATTTT.

The rearrangement uses TRBV7-9 and TRBJ2-3, with 13 nucleotides matching TRBD2. Germline-derived CDR1 and CDR2 are SEHNR and FQNEAQ (reference sequence). The CDR3 has 17 residues. Trimming cost V 5 bases and J 2 bases; bases outside gene matches: 7. CDR3 sequence reads: CASSEGGTSGATDTQYF. In DNA, the CDR3 is TGTGCCAGCAGCGAAGGAGGGACTAGCGGGGCCACAGATACGCAGTATTTT.

This clone was seen only a few times. The chain combines TRBV25-1 with TRBJ2-3; maybe TRBD2 (6 bases). Looked up from germline, CDR1 is MGHDK and CDR2 is SYGVNS. CDR3 length: 14 residues. V was cut by 8 bases and J by 2 bases, with 14 bases left in between. The CDR3 reads CASQTGTFTDTQYF. The CDR3 region has the DNA TGTGCCAGCCAGACCGGGACTTTCACAGATACGCAGTATTTT.

V usage is TRBV6-5 and J usage is TRBJ2-7, with a tentative D call TRBD1 (5 bases). The V end was cut by 6 bases, the J end by 2 bases, with 14 bases between. This CDR3 contains 14 residues. Germline lookup yields CDR1 MNHEY and CDR2 SVGAGI. CDR3 protein: CASREDSPPYEQYF. The CDR3 DNA reads as TGTGCCAGCAGAGAAGACAGTCCCCCCTACGAGCAGTACTTC.

The CDR3 DNA reads TGTGCCAGCAGCTACGGATTCCGGGACTACACCTTC. It is translated as CASSYGFRDYTF. The chain combines TRBV28 with TRBJ1-2; D is uncertain. CDR3 length: 12 amino acids. The V end was cut by 6 bases, the J end by 10 bases, with 15 bases between. Germline assignment: CDR1 MDHEN and CDR2 SYDVKM.

This clone was found once. The chain recombines TRBV2 with TRBJ1-6, with no clear D. Germline CDR1 and CDR2: SNHLY and FYNNEI. The CDR3 loop spans 13 amino acids. V lost 6 bases, J lost 8 bases, and 11 bases lay in between. CDR3 sequence: CASRIETYSPLHF. CDR3 coding DNA: TGTGCCAGCAGGATAGAAACCTATTCACCCCTCCACTTT.

This clone was detected only once. The rearrangement joins TRBV9 to TRBJ2-1, with TRBD2 as a possible D gene (7 bases). CDR1 and CDR2 from the germline V gene are SGDLS and YYNGEE. With 0 bases removed from V and 1 base from J, the gap between germline ends came to 14 bases. This CDR3 is 17 amino acids long. CDR3 loop: CASSVDGGGASYNEQFF. For the CDR3, the DNA is TGTGCCAGCAGCGTAGATGGTGGGGGGGCTTCCTACAATGAGCAGTTCTTC.

CDR3 sequence reads: CACHPGLPYEQYF. The CDR3 nucleotides are TGCGCCTGCCACCCGGGACTTCCCTACGAGCAGTACTTC. The V call is TRBV23-1, the J call TRBJ2-7, with D maybe TRBD2 (6 bases). TRBV23-1 is reported as an ORF; its role is uncertain. The V end was cut by 11 bases, the J end by 2 bases, with 16 bases between. The CDR3 length is 13 residues.

The gene calls are TRBV6-1 and TRBJ1-4; 11 nucleotides line up with TRBD1. The V and J ends lost 6 bases and 7 bases, in that order; junction bases with no gene match: 7. Germline-derived CDR1 and CDR2 are MNHNS and SASEGT. This CDR3 contains 15 residues. The CDR3 here is CASRTSGTGGEKLFF. The CDR3 DNA reads TGTGCCAGCAGGACCTCCGGGACAGGGGGTGAAAAACTGTTTTTT.

The V call is TRBV5-1, the J call TRBJ2-3; 10 positions agree with TRBD2. V lost 1 base, J lost 5 bases, and 10 bases stayed unmatched. The CDR3 runs to 17 residues. Per the germline V gene, CDR1 is SGHRS and CDR2 is YFSETQ. CDR3 DNA sequence: TGCGCCAGCAGCTTGAACGCGCAGCGGGGGGGCTTAGATACGCAGTATTTT. Encoded protein: CASSLNAQRGGLDTQYF.

The chain recombines TRBV6-1 with TRBJ1-2, with 7 bases lining up with TRBD1. Germline CDR1 MNHNS, CDR2 SASEGT. There are 14 residues in the CDR3. V trimming: 6 bases; J trimming: 4 bases; junction bases outside the gene matches: 8. CDR3 bases: TGTGCCAGCAGACCCCCAGGGGGGATCTATGGCTACACCTTC. Its protein product is CASRPPGGIYGYTF.

The CDR3 nucleotides read TGTGCCAGCAGCTCGACAACAGGGAGAAGCACCGGGGAGCTGTTTTTT. This encodes CASSSTTGRSTGELFF. The rearrangement links TRBV11-3 to TRBJ2-2, with D possibly matching TRBD1 (6 bases). Trimming removed 4 bases at V and 4 bases at J, with 16 bases between. Germline CDR1 reads SGHNT; CDR2 reads YENEEA. The CDR3 runs 16 residues.

This clone was observed a handful of times. V is TRBV7-9 and J is TRBJ2-5, with 8 bases aligning to TRBD2. Looked up from germline, CDR1 is SEHNR and CDR2 is FQNEAQ (reference sequence). V trimming: 0 bases; J trimming: 5 bases; junction bases outside the gene matches: 8. The CDR3 is 16 amino acids. The CDR3 bases are TGTGCCAGCAGCTTAGCAATAGCGGGGCAGGGGGAGACCCAGTACTTC. Translated, it gives CASSLAIAGQGETQYF.

The rearrangement links TRBV7-8 to TRBJ2-5; the match to TRBD2 covers 11 bases. There are 14 residues in the CDR3. CDR1 is SGHVS, CDR2 FQNEAQ, per germline. Trimming took 9 bases from V and 5 from J; bases not matched to a gene: 8. In DNA form, the CDR3 reads TGTGCCAGTGAAATAGCGGGAGGGTGGGAGACCCAGTACTTC. Translated, it gives CASEIAGGWETQYF.

The sample holds one count of this clone. The rearrangement joins TRBV5-1 to TRBJ1-2; 8 bases are a match to TRBD1. Germline CDR1 and CDR2: SGHRS and YFSETQ. This CDR3 contains 17 residues. V shed 2 bases and J 1 base; nucleotides not matched to a gene: 10. The chain's CDR3 is CASSLRTGTFNNYGYTF. DNA of the CDR3: TGCGCCAGCAGCTTACGGACAGGGACCTTTAATAACTATGGCTACACCTTC.

The gene calls are TRBV30 and TRBJ1-2; unclear D gene. The CDR3 covers 13 residues. V dropped 2 bases and J dropped 1 base, with 8 bases sitting between them. Germline CDR1 reads GTSNPN; CDR2 reads SVGIG (reference sequence). The CDR3 protein is CAWSPRGNYGYTF. CDR3 bases: TGTGCCTGGAGTCCCCGGGGTAACTATGGCTACACCTTC. Using reference TRBV30 and TRBJ1-2 for the parts outside the CDR3, the full variable domain is SQTIHQWPATLVQPVGSPLSLECTVEGTSNPNLYWYRQAAGRGLQLLFYSVGIGQISSEVPQNLSASRPQDRQFILSSKKLLLSDSGFYLCAWSPRGNYGYTFGSGTRLTVV.

This chain joins TRBV7-2 and TRBJ2-2; 7 nucleotides line up with TRBD2. The CDR3 covers 16 residues. The germline V gene encodes CDR1 SGHTA and CDR2 FQGNSA. Losses at the gene ends were 2 bases for V and 1 base for J; bases not matched to a gene: 4. Here the CDR3 reads CASSLSSSGNTGELFF. The DNA for the CDR3 is TGTGCCAGCAGCTTATCGTCTAGCGGGAACACCGGGGAGCTGTTTTTT.

The CDR3 protein is CASSPGQGMETQYF. Written as DNA, the CDR3 is TGTGCCAGCAGCCCGGGACAGGGGATGGAGACCCAGTACTTC. The chain has TRBV2 and TRBJ2-5; 10 positions match TRBD1. This CDR3 spans 14 amino acids. Germline V gives CDR1 SNHLY, CDR2 FYNNEI. V shed 6 bases and J 5 bases; nucleotides not matched to a gene: 6.

CDR3 DNA sequence: TGTGCTAGTGGTTCCTCCAGGGACAGAAAATTCTATGGCTACACCTTC. Protein product: CASGSSRDRKFYGYTF. The chain couples TRBV12-5 to TRBJ1-2; 7 bases match TRBD1. In germline, CDR1 is LGHNT, CDR2 FRNRAP. The J segment lost 4 bases and the V segment lost 4 bases, leaving 12 bases of the junction unmatched. The CDR3 is made up of 16 amino acids.